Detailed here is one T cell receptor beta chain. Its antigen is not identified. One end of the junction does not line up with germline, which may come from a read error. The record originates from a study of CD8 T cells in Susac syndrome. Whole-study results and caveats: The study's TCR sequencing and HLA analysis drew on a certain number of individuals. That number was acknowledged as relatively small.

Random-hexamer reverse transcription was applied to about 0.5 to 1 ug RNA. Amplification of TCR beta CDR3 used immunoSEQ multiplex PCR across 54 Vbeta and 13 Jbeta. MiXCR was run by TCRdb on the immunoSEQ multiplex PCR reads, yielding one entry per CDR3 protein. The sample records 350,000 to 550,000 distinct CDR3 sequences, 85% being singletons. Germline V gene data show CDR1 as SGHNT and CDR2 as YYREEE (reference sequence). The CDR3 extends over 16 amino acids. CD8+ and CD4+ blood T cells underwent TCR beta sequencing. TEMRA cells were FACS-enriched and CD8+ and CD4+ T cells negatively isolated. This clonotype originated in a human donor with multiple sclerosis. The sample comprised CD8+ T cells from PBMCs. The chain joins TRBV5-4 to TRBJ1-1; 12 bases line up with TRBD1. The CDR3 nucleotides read TGTGCCAGCAGCCAGGGACAGGGGGCTCTGAATACTGAAGCTTTCTTT. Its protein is CASSQGQGALNTEAFF.